What follows are 24 T cell receptor beta chains derived from one specimen sequenced in a study of PD-1 blockade in classical Hodgkin lymphoma. The assay was immunoSEQ multiplex PCR, and TCRdb's table has in-frame clones only and misses some. The sample includes approximately 65,000 clones, roughly nine tenths of them seen just once. As to time point: cycle 4 day 1 (C4D1), after 6 weeks of nivolumab. Following autologous stem cell transplantation, relapse occurred in every patient, and exposure to brentuximab vedotin varied. Sequenced here: peripheral blood mononuclear cells (PBMCs), sampled before the fourth cycle of nivolumab. The receptors stem from a human donor with classical Hodgkin lymphoma.

CDR3 sequence (DNA): TGTGCCACCAGCAGAGTTTCGGGGCCCCAGCATTTT. Encoded protein: CATSRVSGPQHF. This chain links TRBV15 with TRBJ1-5; the D is unclear. The ends were cut back, 1 base at V and 9 bases at J, with 7 bases in the middle. CDR3 length equals 12 residues. Germline CDR1 LNHNV, CDR2 YYDKDF (reference sequence).

This chain uses TRBV2 with TRBJ1-5; D unresolved. CDR1 and CDR2 (germline): SNHLY, FYNNEI. V gave up 5 bases and J gave up 4 bases, with 9 bases separating them. This CDR3 spans 13 amino acids. The CDR3 nucleotides read TGTGCCAGCAGTTTGCTGGGGAATCAGCCCCAGCATTTT. The encoded protein is CASSLLGNQPQHF.

The V call is TRBV25-1, the J call TRBJ2-1, with TRBD1 identical over 7 bases. The length of the CDR3 is 11 residues. The germline gives CDR1 MGHDK, CDR2 SYGVNS. J gave up 7 bases and V 6 bases, and 0 bases lay outside the gene matches. CDR3 DNA: TGTGCCAGCAGACAGGGGAATGAGCAGTTCTTC. This codes for CASRQGNEQFF.

This clone appeared once. J is TRBJ1-1 and V is TRBV6-5, with 7 bases that match TRBD1. The V gene's germline CDR1 is MNHEY and CDR2 SVGAGI. V was clipped by 8 bases and J by 0 bases; unmatched bases: 6. The CDR3 runs 14 residues. The CDR3 bases are TGTGCCAGCCGGTCCGGGACAGTGAACACTGAAGCTTTCTTT. The encoded protein is CASRSGTVNTEAFF.

This rearrangement joins TRBV7-9 to TRBJ1-5; D remains ambiguous. Between the trimmed V and J ends, which lost 0 bases and 0 bases, there was a span of 6 bases. This CDR3 comprises 15 residues. Germline values: CDR1 SEHNR, CDR2 FQNEAQ (reference sequence). CDR3 region: CASSLAGNSNQPQHF. The CDR3 DNA reads TGTGCCAGCAGCTTAGCCGGGAATAGCAATCAGCCCCAGCATTTT.

This clone was counted once. The chain is built from TRBV21-1 and TRBJ2-7; the D call in the table, TRBD2, was not verified against the DNA. TRBV21-1 is deemed a pseudogene. The CDR3 is made up of 15 amino acids. CDR3 nucleotides: TGTGCCAGCAGCAAAGGGGAGACGAATCCCTACGAGCAGTACTTC. This codes for CASSKGETNPYEQYF.

This chain connects TRBV18 to TRBJ2-7, with D tentatively TRBD1 (5 bases). CDR3 length: 16 residues. With 8 bases removed from V and 2 bases from J, the gap between germline ends came to 22 bases. Germline CDR1 and CDR2: KGHSH and LQKENI. CDR3 nucleotides: TGTGCCAGCATAGACCGGCAGGGCCCAAATACCTACGAGCAGTACTTC. As protein: CASIDRQGPNTYEQYF.

The chain joins TRBV12-5 to TRBJ2-2; tentatively, D is TRBD1 (5 bases). Trimming took off 0 bases at V and 3 bases at J, with 11 bases between the two ends. There are 16 residues in the CDR3. Germline V gene lookup returns CDR1 LGHNT and CDR2 FRNRAP. The CDR3 nucleotides are TGTGCTAGTGGTTTGGTAGGGGTGGCACACACCGGGGAGCTGTTTTTT. This gives the protein CASGLVGVAHTGELFF.

The CDR3 region has the DNA TGTGCCAGCAGCTTAGCGCCCCCGGCGGACACCATATATTTT. Translation gives CASSLAPPADTIYF. The chain is built from TRBV11-2 and TRBJ1-3; D remains unclear. V was shortened by 1 base and J by 8 bases, with 12 bases between the two germline ends. Looked up from germline, CDR1 is SGHAT and CDR2 is FQNNGV. This CDR3 is built from 14 residues.

The chain recombines TRBV28 with TRBJ2-7; D could derive from TRBD1 or TRBD2 (5 bases each). The CDR3 extends over 11 amino acids. The V gene's germline CDR1 is MDHEN and CDR2 SYDVKM. Trimming cost V 10 bases and J 2 bases, with 9 bases left between them. CDR3 amino acids: CATWGTYEQYF. The CDR3 DNA reads as TGTGCCACCTGGGGGACCTACGAGCAGTACTTC.

V is TRBV4-1 and J is TRBJ1-6; 9 bases agree with TRBD1. CDR1 MGHRA and CDR2 YSYEKL come from the germline V gene. The CDR3 length is 19 residues. The ends lost 0 bases at V and 7 bases at J; junction bases unmatched: 13. The CDR3 bases are TGCGCCAGCAGCCAAGAAGGGACAGGGAGTCGGTCGGGGAATTCACCCCTCCACTTT. Amino acid sequence: CASSQEGTGSRSGNSPLHF.

This clone occurred once. The rearrangement links TRBV5-3 to TRBJ2-5; D is perhaps TRBD1 (5 bases). TRBV5-3 is classed as an ORF, of uncertain function. This CDR3 spans 13 amino acids. V was pared by 4 bases and J by 3 bases, with 10 bases between. Here the CDR3 reads CARSEDIKETQYF. The CDR3 coding sequence is TGTGCCAGAAGCGAGGACATAAAAGAGACCCAGTACTTC.

This sequence joins TRBV6-4 and TRBJ2-3; 7 nucleotides agree with TRBD1. CDR3 length equals 15 residues. After removal of 6 bases from V and 1 base from J, the junction contained 7 bases not matched to a gene. Germline V CDR1 and CDR2: MRHNA, SNTAGT. CDR3: CASSQEGGGTDTQYF. The CDR3 DNA follows: TGTGCCAGCAGCCAAGAAGGGGGCGGCACAGATACGCAGTATTTT.

The chain is built from TRBV14 and TRBJ2-6; 11 nucleotides line up with TRBD2. Germline V gene lookup returns CDR1 SGHDN and CDR2 FVKESK. The CDR3 sequence is 24 residues long. Trimming at V came to 4 bases and at J to 1 base, leaving 24 bases not matched to a gene. This chain's CDR3 is CASSLDPVRRGPGLAESGANVLTF. The CDR3 DNA is TGTGCCAGCAGCCTCGACCCGGTCCGGCGGGGGCCGGGACTAGCGGAATCTGGGGCCAACGTCCTGACTTTC.

This sequence joins TRBV9 and TRBJ1-3; the D gene is possibly TRBD1 (6 bases). Germline V CDR1 and CDR2: SGDLS, YYNGEE. The V and J ends lost 4 bases and 1 base respectively, with 9 bases between them. This CDR3 is 14 amino acids long. In nucleotides, the CDR3 is TGTGCCAGCAGCACAGACAGGTCTGGAAACACCATATATTTT. It encodes CASSTDRSGNTIYF. Complete variable domain (other parts from reference TRBV9 and TRBJ1-3): DSGVTQTPKHLITATGQRVTLRCSPRSGDLSVYWYQQSLDQGLQFLIQYYNGEERAKGNILERFSAQQFPDLHSELNLSSLELGDSALYFCASSTDRSGNTIYFGEGSWLTVV.

The chain is built from TRBV7-6 and TRBJ2-1; D is perhaps TRBD1 or TRBD2 (5 bases each). The CDR3 runs to 12 residues. The germline V gene has CDR1 SGHVS and CDR2 FNYEAQ. V lost 4 bases and J lost 9, with 10 bases in between. The CDR3 DNA reads as TGTGCCAGCAGCTATGGGGGAACTGAGCAGTTCTTC. Encoded protein: CASSYGGTEQFF.

CDR3 region: CASSHRGSNQPQHF. Written as DNA, the CDR3 is TGTGCCAGCAGTCATAGGGGTAGCAATCAGCCCCAGCATTTT. The J gene is TRBJ1-5, the V gene TRBV6-5, with D maybe TRBD1 (5 bases). V was trimmed by 5 bases and J by 0 bases, leaving 8 bases between them. This CDR3 region has 14 residues. From germline, CDR1 is MNHEY and CDR2 SVGAGI.

The J gene is TRBJ2-5, the V gene TRBV4-2, with TRBD2 matching 12 bases. The CDR3 has 19 residues. V dropped 1 base and J dropped 2; count of bases not matched to a gene: 11. CDR1 is LGHNA and CDR2 is YNFKEQ in the germline V gene. This CDR3 is CASSQVGGRTSGGQETQYF. CDR3 in DNA: TGTGCCAGCAGCCAAGTCGGCGGTCGCACTAGCGGGGGGCAAGAGACCCAGTACTTC.

The J gene is TRBJ2-6, the V gene TRBV7-6; D is perhaps TRBD1 (5 bases). CDR1 is SGHVS, CDR2 FNYEAQ, per germline. With 3 bases removed from V and 3 bases from J, the gap between germline ends came to 9 bases. CDR3 length equals 15 residues. The DNA for the CDR3 is TGTGCCAGCAGCTTGATAGGGGTTGGGGCCAACGTCCTGACTTTC. Residues: CASSLIGVGANVLTF.

The chain is built from TRBV5-1 and TRBJ1-3, with 10 bases that match TRBD1. The length of the CDR3 is 16 residues. Looked up from germline, CDR1 is SGHRS and CDR2 is YFSETQ. The ends lost 5 bases at V and 0 bases at J; junction bases unmatched: 5. The CDR3, as DNA: TGCGCCAGCAGAGGACAGGGGGATTCCTCTGGAAACACCATATATTTT. Translation: CASRGQGDSSGNTIYF.

V gene TRBV27 combines with J gene TRBJ2-7; D gene unclear. V was trimmed by 8 bases and J by 5 bases, leaving 16 bases between them. Germline CDR1 and CDR2: MNHEY and SMNVEV (reference sequence). CDR3 length equals 13 residues. DNA for the CDR3: TGTGCCAGCGCCACTGTAGGTGGGCACGAGCAGTACTTC. Residues: CASATVGGHEQYF.

The V call is TRBV7-9, the J call TRBJ2-4; the D is unclear. Trimming stripped 4 bases from V and 0 bases from J, with 16 bases between. The germline V gene encodes CDR1 SEHNR and CDR2 FQNEAQ (reference sequence). This CDR3 is 17 amino acids long. This CDR3 reads CASSSTQVYKAKNIQYF. In nucleotides, the CDR3 is TGTGCCAGCAGCTCCACTCAAGTCTACAAAGCCAAAAACATTCAGTACTTC.

A single count supports this clone. V usage is TRBV4-1 and J usage is TRBJ1-4; no clear D. Germline CDR1 is MGHRA and CDR2 is YSYEKL. This CDR3 spans 15 amino acids. Trimming removed 1 base at V and 0 bases at J, with 6 bases between. The CDR3 bases are TGCGCCAGCAGCCAAGTTGGGGCAACTAATGAAAAACTGTTTTTT. It encodes CASSQVGATNEKLFF.

This chain connects TRBV5-8 to TRBJ1-4; D is undetermined. The CDR3 consists of 15 residues. Germline CDR1 is SGHTS and CDR2 is YDEGEE. V was cut by 4 bases and J by 0 bases, with 10 bases left in between. In DNA, the CDR3 is TGTGCCAGCAGCCGTCGGTTTGCAACTAATGAAAAACTGTTTTTT. Its translation: CASSRRFATNEKLFF.